This T cell receptor beta chain originates from a study of OX40 agonist ivuxolimab in advanced cancers. Study-level background: Patients were about 83% male with ages roughly 20 to 85, mean 60. Therapy given before enrollment (anti-PD-1, anti-PD-L1 or anti-CTLA-4) was allowed, and over 35% had some. Findings of the study overall: Within 6 weeks, CD4+ and CD8+ blood T cells expanded clonally at 0.1 to 3.0 mg/kg. Among T cells, CD8+ cells averaged more expanded clones than CD4+ cells.

To note about this clone: No antigen is known for it.

V was clipped by 6 bases and J by 5 bases, with 14 bases between them. The CDR3 consists of 13 residues. The germline gives CDR1 MNHNS, CDR2 SASEGT. TCRdb's copy holds only in-frame clones and misses some; the assay was immunoSEQ multiplex PCR. The table records under 140,000 clones, approximately 89% of them present only once. The starting material was CD4+ or CD8+ T cells sorted from blood, obtained in a trial of the OX40 agonist ivuxolimab. The chain joins TRBV6-1 to TRBJ2-7; tentatively, D is TRBD1 or TRBD2 (5 bases each). This receptor was taken from an adult with an advanced solid tumor such as melanoma, head and neck, liver or kidney cancer. The CDR3 coding sequence is TGTGCCAGCAGCTCCAACCGGGGCAACGAGCAGTACTTC. Translated: CASSSNRGNEQYF.